The source of this TCR beta chain is a study of control samples from healthy donors and cancer patients. Profiling relied on immunoSEQ multiplex PCR, and the TCRdb table lists in-frame clones only, not all of them. The sample yields fewer than 95,000 clones, more than 85% seen once. The V and J ends lost 2 bases and 4 bases respectively, with 11 bases between them. The CDR3 extends over 13 amino acids. Germline CDR1 SQVTM, CDR2 ANQGSEA. This rearrangement joins TRBV29-1 to TRBJ1-1; maybe TRBD1 (6 bases). This TCR came from a woman aged 50 to 60 in good health. The sequencing input was blood. The CDR3 DNA reads TGCAGCGTTGAAAAGGGGGTAGGCACTGAAGCTTTCTTT. Translation gives CSVEKGVGTEAFF.